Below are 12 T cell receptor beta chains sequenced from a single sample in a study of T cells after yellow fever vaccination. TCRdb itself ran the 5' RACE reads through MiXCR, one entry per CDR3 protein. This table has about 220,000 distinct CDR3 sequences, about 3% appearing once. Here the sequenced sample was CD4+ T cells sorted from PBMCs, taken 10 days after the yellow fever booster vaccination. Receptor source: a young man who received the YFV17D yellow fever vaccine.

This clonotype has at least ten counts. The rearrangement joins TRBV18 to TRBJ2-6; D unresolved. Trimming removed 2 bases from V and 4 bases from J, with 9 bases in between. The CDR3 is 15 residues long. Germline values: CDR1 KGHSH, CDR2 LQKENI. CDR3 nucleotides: TGTGCCAGCTCACCATCAGTTGCCGGGGCCAACGTCCTGACTTTC. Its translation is CASSPSVAGANVLTF.

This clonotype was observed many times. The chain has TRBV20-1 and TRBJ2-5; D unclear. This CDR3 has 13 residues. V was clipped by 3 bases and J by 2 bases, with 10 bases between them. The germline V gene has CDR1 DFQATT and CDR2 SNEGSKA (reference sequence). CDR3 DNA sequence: TGCAGTGCTAGTGTGGGGTCACAAGAGACCCAGTACTTC. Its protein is CSASVGSQETQYF.

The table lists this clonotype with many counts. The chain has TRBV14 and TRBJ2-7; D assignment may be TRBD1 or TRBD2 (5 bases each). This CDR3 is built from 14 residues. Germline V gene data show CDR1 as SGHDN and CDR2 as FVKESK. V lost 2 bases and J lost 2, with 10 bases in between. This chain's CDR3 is CASSQQPGPYEQYF. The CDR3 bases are TGTGCCAGCAGCCAACAACCGGGGCCCTACGAGCAGTACTTC.

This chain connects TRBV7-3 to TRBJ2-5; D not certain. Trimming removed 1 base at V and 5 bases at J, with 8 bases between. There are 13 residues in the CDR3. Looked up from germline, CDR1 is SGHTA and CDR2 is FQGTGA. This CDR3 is CASSLNLVETQYF. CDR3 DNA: TGTGCCAGCAGCTTAAACCTCGTGGAGACCCAGTACTTC. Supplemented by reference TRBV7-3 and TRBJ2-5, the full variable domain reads GAGVSQTPSNKVTEKGKYVELRCDPISGHTALYWYRQSLGQGPEFLIYFQGTGAADDSGLPNDRFFAVRPEGSVSTLKIQRTERGDSAVYLCASSLNLVETQYFGPGTRLLVL.

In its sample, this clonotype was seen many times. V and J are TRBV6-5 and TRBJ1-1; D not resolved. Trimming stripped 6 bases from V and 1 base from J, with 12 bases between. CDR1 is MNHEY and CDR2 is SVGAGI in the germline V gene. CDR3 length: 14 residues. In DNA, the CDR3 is TGTGCCAGCAGAACCAGGCCTACGAACACTGAAGCTTTCTTT. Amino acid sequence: CASRTRPTNTEAFF.

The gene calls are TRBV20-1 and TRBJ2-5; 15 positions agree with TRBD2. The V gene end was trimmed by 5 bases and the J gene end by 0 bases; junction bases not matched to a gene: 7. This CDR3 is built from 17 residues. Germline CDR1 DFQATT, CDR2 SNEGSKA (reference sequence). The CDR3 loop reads CSAAPGTSGGNQETQYF. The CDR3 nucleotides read TGCAGTGCTGCGCCCGGGACTAGCGGGGGGAACCAAGAGACCCAGTACTTC.

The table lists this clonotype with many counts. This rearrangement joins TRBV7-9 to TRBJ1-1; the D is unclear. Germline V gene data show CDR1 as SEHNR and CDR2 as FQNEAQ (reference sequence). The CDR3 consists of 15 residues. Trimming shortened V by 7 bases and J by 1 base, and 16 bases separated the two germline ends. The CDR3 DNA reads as TGTGCCAGCACCTACACCCGCCGGGCGAACACTGAAGCTTTCTTT. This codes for CASTYTRRANTEAFF.

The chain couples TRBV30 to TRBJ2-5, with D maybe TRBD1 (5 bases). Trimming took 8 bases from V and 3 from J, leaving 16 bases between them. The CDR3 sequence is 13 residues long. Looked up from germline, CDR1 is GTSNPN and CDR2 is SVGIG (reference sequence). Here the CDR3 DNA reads TGTGCCCGCCGCCAGGGTTCCAAAGAGACCCAGTACTTC. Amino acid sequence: CARRQGSKETQYF.

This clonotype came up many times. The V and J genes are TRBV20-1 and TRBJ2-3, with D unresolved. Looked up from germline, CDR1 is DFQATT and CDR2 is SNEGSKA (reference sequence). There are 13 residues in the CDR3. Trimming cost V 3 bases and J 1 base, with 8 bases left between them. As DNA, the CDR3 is TGCAGTGCTAGTACGATCGGCACAGATACGCAGTATTTT. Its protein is CSASTIGTDTQYF.

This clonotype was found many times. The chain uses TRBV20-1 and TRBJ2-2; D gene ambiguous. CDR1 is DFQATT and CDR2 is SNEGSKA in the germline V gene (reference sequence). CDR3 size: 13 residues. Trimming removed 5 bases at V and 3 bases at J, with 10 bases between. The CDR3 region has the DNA TGCAGTGCTCGAGGACGGTACACCGGGGAGCTGTTTTTT. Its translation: CSARGRYTGELFF.

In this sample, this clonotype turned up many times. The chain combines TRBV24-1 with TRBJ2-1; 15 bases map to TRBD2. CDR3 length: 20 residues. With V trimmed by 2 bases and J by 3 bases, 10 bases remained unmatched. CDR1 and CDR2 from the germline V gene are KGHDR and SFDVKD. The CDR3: CATSDSSGTSGGTLYNEQFF. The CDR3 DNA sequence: TGTGCCACCAGTGATTCCTCAGGGACTAGCGGGGGGACCCTCTACAATGAGCAGTTCTTC.

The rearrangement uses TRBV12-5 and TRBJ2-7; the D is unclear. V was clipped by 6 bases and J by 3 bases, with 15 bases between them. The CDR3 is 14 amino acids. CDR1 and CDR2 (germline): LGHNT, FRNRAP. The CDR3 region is CASGSSISYYEQYF. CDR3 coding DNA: TGTGCTAGTGGGTCCTCGATCTCCTACTACGAGCAGTACTTC.